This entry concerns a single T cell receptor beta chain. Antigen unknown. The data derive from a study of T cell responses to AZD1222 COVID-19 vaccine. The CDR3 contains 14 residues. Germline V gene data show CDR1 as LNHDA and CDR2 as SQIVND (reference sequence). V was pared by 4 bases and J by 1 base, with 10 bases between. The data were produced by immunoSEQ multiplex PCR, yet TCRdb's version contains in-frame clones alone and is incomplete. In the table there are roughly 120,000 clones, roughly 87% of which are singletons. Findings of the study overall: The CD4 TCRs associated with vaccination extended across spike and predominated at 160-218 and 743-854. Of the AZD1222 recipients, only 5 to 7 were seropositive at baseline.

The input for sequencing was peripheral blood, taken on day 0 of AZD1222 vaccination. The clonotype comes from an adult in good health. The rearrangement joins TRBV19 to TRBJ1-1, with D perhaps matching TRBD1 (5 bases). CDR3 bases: TGTGCCAGTAGTACGGGGACCGAGAACACTGAAGCTTTCTTT. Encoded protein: CASSTGTENTEAFF.